This T cell receptor (beta chain) was identified during a study of blood T cell repertoires in COVID-19. Across the study: Donors in the United States, Italy and Spain gave samples during acute or convalescent COVID-19.

The data were produced by immunoSEQ multiplex PCR, yet TCRdb's version contains in-frame clones alone and is incomplete. Of 90,000 to 120,000 clones in the sample, 84% were seen once. The germline gives CDR1 GTSNPN, CDR2 SVGIG (reference sequence). CDR3 length: 12 residues. Trimming shortened V by 4 bases and J by 1 base, and 7 bases separated the two germline ends. The clonotype was recovered from a human donor in a cohort sampled during active COVID-19. The sequencing sample was made of peripheral blood. The chain employs TRBV30 and TRBJ1-1; D remains ambiguous. The CDR3 region has the DNA TGTGCCTGGACGCGGGAGAACACTGAAGCTTTCTTT. This sequence encodes CAWTRENTEAFF.